Below are 16 T cell receptor beta chains sequenced from a single sample in a study of blood T cell repertoires in COVID-19. Profiled with immunoSEQ multiplex PCR; TCRdb holds only in-frame clones, not every one. The data contain about 110,000 clones, 76% of them singletons. The sequenced material came from peripheral blood. The receptor set was obtained from a man of 80 years or more with COVID-19, enrolled during active disease.

This chain connects TRBV18 to TRBJ2-3; 13 bases map to TRBD2. Germline trimming cut 4 bases from V and 0 bases from J; bases unmatched to any gene: 7. The CDR3 has 18 amino acids. Looked up from germline, CDR1 is KGHSH and CDR2 is LQKENI. CDR3 protein: CASSLSGLAGTSTDTQYF. The CDR3 bases are TGTGCCAGCTCACTCTCGGGACTAGCGGGGACTAGCACAGATACGCAGTATTTT.

The chain joins TRBV7-3 to TRBJ2-1; 13 bases agree with TRBD2. Trimming cost V 5 bases and J 8 bases; bases outside gene matches: 3. Germline CDR1 and CDR2: SGHTA and FQGTGA. The CDR3 has 14 amino acids. The CDR3 is CASSATSGRDEQFF. In DNA, the CDR3 is TGTGCCAGCAGCGCCACTAGCGGGAGGGATGAGCAGTTCTTC. The variable domain in full, completed from reference TRBV7-3 and TRBJ2-1, reads GAGVSQTPSNKVTEKGKYVELRCDPISGHTALYWYRQSLGQGPEFLIYFQGTGAADDSGLPNDRFFAVRPEGSVSTLKIQRTERGDSAVYLCASSATSGRDEQFFGPGTRLTVL.

The V and J genes are TRBV11-2 and TRBJ2-5; 9 positions match TRBD2. In germline, CDR1 is SGHAT, CDR2 FQNNGV. The CDR3 is 15 amino acids. With 5 bases clipped from V and 2 bases from J, the junction kept 6 bases outside the gene matches. In DNA, the CDR3 is TGTGCCAGCAGCCAGGGGACTAGCAGGCAAGAGACCCAGTACTTC. Translation: CASSQGTSRQETQYF.

V gene TRBV23-1 combines with J gene TRBJ2-1; 12 bases map to TRBD2. TRBV23-1 is filed as an ORF, its function uncertain. Germline trimming cut 2 bases from V and 7 bases from J; bases unmatched to any gene: 6. CDR3 length: 16 residues. In nucleotides, the CDR3 is TGCGCCAGCAGTCAACAACTAGCGGGAGGTTTGAATGAGCAGTTCTTC. Its translation is CASSQQLAGGLNEQFF.

This clone was picked up a small number of times. V is TRBV11-2 and J is TRBJ1-4; 10 bases match TRBD1. From germline, CDR1 is SGHAT and CDR2 FQNNGV. J was trimmed by 3 bases and V by 4 bases; bases with no gene match: 5. This CDR3 comprises 16 residues. The CDR3 nucleotides read TGTGCCAGCAGCTCCGACAGGGGGCTTGCTAATGAAAAACTGTTTTTT. It is translated as CASSSDRGLANEKLFF.

The chain employs TRBV2 and TRBJ2-7; TRBD2 might be the D (6 bases). Germline V gene sequence: CDR1 SNHLY, CDR2 FYNNEI. The CDR3 is made up of 12 amino acids. The V and J ends lost 8 bases and 4 bases respectively, with 12 bases between them. The CDR3 is CASGRERYEQYF. CDR3 nucleotides: TGTGCCAGCGGTCGGGAGAGGTACGAGCAGTACTTC.

The J gene is TRBJ2-4, the V gene TRBV6-2 or TRBV6-3; a weak D match, TRBD1 (5 bases). The CDR3 length is 16 residues. V lost 2 bases and J 1 base, leaving 12 bases between the germline ends. Germline V gene data show CDR1 as MNHEY and CDR2 as SVGEGT. The CDR3 loop reads CASSYRGEEAKNIQYF. The CDR3 nucleotides read TGTGCCAGCAGTTACAGGGGCGAAGAGGCCAAAAACATTCAGTACTTC.

The rearrangement links TRBV7-6 to TRBJ2-7, with 11 bases fitting TRBD2. J lost 2 bases, V lost 1 base, and 1 base had no gene match. From germline, CDR1 is SGHVS and CDR2 FNYEAQ. The CDR3 runs 15 residues. The CDR3 is CASSLGSGRAYEQYF. The CDR3 nucleotides are TGTGCCAGCAGCTTAGGTAGCGGGAGGGCCTACGAGCAGTACTTC.

This clone was detected a few times. The chain is built from TRBV28 and TRBJ2-1; a weak D match, TRBD2 (6 bases). This CDR3 contains 12 residues. Germline V gives CDR1 MDHEN, CDR2 SYDVKM. Trimming took off 1 base at V and 10 bases at J, with 8 bases between the two ends. The chain's CDR3 is CASSLLEGEQFF. Here the CDR3 DNA reads TGTGCCAGCAGTTTATTGGAGGGGGAGCAGTTCTTC.

The rearrangement links TRBV5-4 to TRBJ2-2; 10 bases match TRBD2. The junction had 6 bases not matched to a gene; V was cut back by 5 bases and J by 5 bases. CDR3 length equals 15 residues. The germline gives CDR1 SGHNT, CDR2 YYREEE (reference sequence). The CDR3 protein is CASRGAGGPTGELFF. In DNA, the CDR3 is TGTGCCAGCAGGGGAGCGGGAGGGCCAACCGGGGAGCTGTTTTTT.

With respect to this clone: The germline gene is not matched at one end of the junction; a read error may be the cause. V is TRBV6-2 or TRBV6-3 and J is TRBJ2-7; 15 bases match TRBD2. This CDR3 has 15 residues. Germline-derived CDR1 and CDR2 are MNHEY and SVGEGT. As DNA, the CDR3 is TGTGCCAGCAGTTACTCCGGGACTAGCGGGAGGAAGCCGGGATTC. Translating gives CASSYSGTSGRKPGF.

The chain combines TRBV6-5 with TRBJ1-4; D remains unclear. Germline CDR1 is MNHEY and CDR2 is SVGAGI. The CDR3 spans 15 residues. V lost 4 bases and J 3 bases, leaving 12 bases between the germline ends. The CDR3 DNA reads as TGTGCCAGCAGTTCACCATCAAGAGCTAATGAAAAACTGTTTTTT. It codes for CASSSPSRANEKLFF.

V gene TRBV5-1 combines with J gene TRBJ2-3; 7 nucleotides align to TRBD2. Germline V gene lookup returns CDR1 SGHRS and CDR2 YFSETQ. This CDR3 contains 17 residues. Trimming cost V 4 bases and J 5 bases; bases outside gene matches: 16. The CDR3 DNA reads as TGCGCCAGCAGCCCTACGTCGGTGCGGGAGAGGGGAGATACGCAGTATTTT. Translating it yields CASSPTSVRERGDTQYF.

The chain carries TRBV11-1 and TRBJ2-5; TRBD1 matches 7 bases. With V trimmed by 4 bases and J by 4 bases, 9 bases remained unmatched. This CDR3 region has 15 residues. The germline V gene encodes CDR1 SGHAT and CDR2 FQDESV (reference sequence). CDR3 bases: TGTGCCAGCAGCTCCTCCGGGGACAGAGGAGAGACCCAGTACTTC. Its translation: CASSSSGDRGETQYF.

The chain employs TRBV6-5 and TRBJ2-7; D perhaps matches TRBD2 (6 bases). The V end was cut by 3 bases, the J end by 5 bases, with 11 bases between. Germline loops: CDR1 MNHEY, CDR2 SVGAGI. The CDR3 has 13 residues. CDR3 in DNA: TGTGCCAGCAGTTATCGGAGGGACCACGAGCAGTACTTC. Translation: CASSYRRDHEQYF.

The rearrangement uses TRBV7-9 and TRBJ2-7, with 11 bases fitting TRBD2. Trimming removed 5 bases from V and 4 bases from J; junction bases left unmatched: 16. CDR3 length: 18 amino acids. Per germline, CDR1 SEHNR and CDR2 FQNEAQ (reference sequence). The CDR3 loop is CASSPLRQTSGRRYEQYF. The CDR3 DNA follows: TGTGCCAGCAGCCCTCTCCGCCAAACTAGCGGGAGAAGGTACGAGCAGTACTTC.